This T cell receptor beta chain stems from a study of early T cells in non-severe SARS-CoV-2 infection. Study details: Sequencing was performed on bulk RNA from unsorted whole blood, leaving chains unpaired. The study's findings and limits: Using VDJdb, the matching emphasized anti-spike CD8 responses while missing private and CD4 specificities.

Researchers tagged individual cDNA molecules with unique molecular identifiers. TCRdb re-called the 5' RACE reads with MiXCR, one entry per CDR3 protein. Altogether tens of thousands of distinct CDR3 sequences are present, 3.5% to 5.5% being singletons, with the ten largest covering approximately 8.3%. After removal of 5 bases from V and 4 bases from J, the junction contained 8 bases not matched to a gene. The CDR3 totals 17 residues. Germline V gives CDR1 MDHEN, CDR2 SYDVKM. This clonotype was seen ten or more times. Antigen specificity is unknown. V is TRBV28 and J is TRBJ2-1, with 13 bases that match TRBD2. This receptor was taken from an adult who was a healthcare worker with PCR-confirmed SARS-CoV-2 infection or an uninfected control (not recorded which). Material for sequencing was whole blood. Written as DNA, the CDR3 is TGTGCCAGCAGTATCGGACTAGCGGGGGCCGCTTACAATGAGCAGTTCTTC. Translation gives CASSIGLAGAAYNEQFF.